One TCR beta chain is described in this entry. Its antigen has not been determined. One base away there is no much larger clone; base qualities are not given. The data were obtained in a study of vaccination and CD4 T cells after COVID-19 (dated by TCRdb to the early 2020s). As for the study more broadly: In the convalescent cohort there were six males and four females, among whom were two Hispanic individuals, seven Caucasians, two Asians and one multiracial person. Participants got two doses of the Pfizer-BioNTech BNT162b2 vaccine (n=8) or two doses of the Moderna mRNA-1273 vaccine (n=2). Post-COVID blood samples from convalescent patients were collected a median of around 100 days after diagnosis, with a range of 35 to 161 days. Post-vaccine blood samples were collected a median of about 72 days after the second vaccine dose, ranging from 14 to 241 days. Overlapping spike peptide pools from SARS-CoV-2 and from the common cold coronaviruses HCoV-NL63, HCoV-OC43 and HCoV-229E were used as culture stimuli. In control cultures, a CEFX viral epitope pool was used as positive control, an HIV-1 Nef peptide pool was used as negative control, or no peptide was added. The spike-specific CD4+ TCR repertoire was compared before and after mRNA vaccination in over nine COVID-19 convalescent patients and several infection-naive healthy vaccine recipients.

The library was produced with PCR. At the Johns Hopkins FTIC core, DNA from the cultured CD4+ T cells underwent TCR sequencing with the Oncomine TCR Beta short-read assay. The QIAamp micro DNA kit was used to extract genomic DNA from the cultured CD4+ T cells. Oncomine TCR Beta libraries from cultured CD4+ T cells were pooled using unique dual indexes and sequenced on an Illumina iSeq 100. Regarding the original processing steps: Non-productive sequences were removed, and CDR3s not starting with C, not ending with F or W, or shorter than 7 amino acids were discarded. The MANAFEST web application identified antigen-specific clonotypes by comparing peptide-stimulated wells against reference wells and other culture wells. For a clone to be called positive, the clone needed an FDR below 0.05, an odds ratio above 5, and a productive frequency above 0.1% in at least two of three replicate wells. A clonotype counted as cross-reactive if it showed significant expansion both in the SARS-CoV-2 spike wells and in at least one common cold coronavirus spike condition. CDR3 homology was assessed with Levenshtein distances (stringdist) and unrooted phylogenetic trees (ape) in R version 3.6.1. The public reads were run again by TCRdb, first through fastp at Q25 and then through MiXCR, and only productive beta chains were kept. Merged by CDR3 protein, the rows form single entries marked with the most common genes and DNA. TCRdb assigned the V and J calls; the authors' analysis was not used. Recorded for this sample are under 30,000 distinct CDR3 sequences; 44% of them occurred a single time. The ten largest account for 15% to 20% of the sample.

General conclusions and limits of the study: Of the vaccine-specific clones found in convalescent patients, nearly all (304 of 307) were mono-reactive for SARS-CoV-2 spike instead of being cross-reactive with common cold coronaviruses. An increase in the median number of SARS-CoV-2-reactive clonotypes from 21 after infection to 38 after vaccination was observed, but the change was not found to be significant. In convalescent patients, a median roughly 85% of post-vaccine SARS-CoV-2-reactive clones were detected only after vaccination, and vaccine-specific priming was suggested by this finding. Relatively few convalescent patients were included in the study, and early timepoints after natural infection were not analyzed.

Interpreted using the paper, the treatment or condition label stands for: approximately 11-day PBMC culture with coronavirus spike peptide pools or control peptides (ViraFEST assay). The ViraFEST assay was used in the study, in which antigen-specific T cells were expanded with peptide pools and expanded clonotypes were subsequently identified by TCR sequencing. Negative nucleocapsid antibody tests taken both before and after vaccination confirmed that the healthy vaccine recipients had no prior SARS-CoV-2 infection. About 2 million PBMCs per well were cultured in IMDM with roughly 5% human AB serum and approximately 9.1 IU/ml IL-2, plus 10 ug/ml peptide pools. Half of the culture medium was replaced with fresh IL-2-containing medium on days 3 and 7. After less than 12 days of culture, CD4+ T cells were isolated by negative selection using the EasySep CD4+ T cell isolation kit. Ficoll-Paque Plus gradient centrifugation was used to isolate PBMCs from whole blood, and the isolated PBMCs were then either used fresh or cryopreserved at -140C. Each culture condition was generally run in triplicate wells.

The material sequenced was CD4+ T cells from blood, cultured in vitro, taken before SARS-CoV-2 vaccination. The sequence came from a human donor who received a COVID-19 vaccine.

The CDR3 protein: CASSLRITSGGDNEQFF. The nucleotides read TGTGCCAGCAGTCTACGAATTACTAGCGGGGGGGACAATGAGCAGTTCTTC. The sequence links TRBV12-3 or TRBV12-4 to TRBJ2-1, with TRBD2 identical over 13 junction bases. Reading from cysteine to phenylalanine, the CDR3 counts 17 amino acids. Only the CDR3 portion is preserved as DNA: 51 bases, with reading frame beginning at the first base. Trimming takes 5 bases off V and 5 bases off J; junction bases not matched to a gene: 9.